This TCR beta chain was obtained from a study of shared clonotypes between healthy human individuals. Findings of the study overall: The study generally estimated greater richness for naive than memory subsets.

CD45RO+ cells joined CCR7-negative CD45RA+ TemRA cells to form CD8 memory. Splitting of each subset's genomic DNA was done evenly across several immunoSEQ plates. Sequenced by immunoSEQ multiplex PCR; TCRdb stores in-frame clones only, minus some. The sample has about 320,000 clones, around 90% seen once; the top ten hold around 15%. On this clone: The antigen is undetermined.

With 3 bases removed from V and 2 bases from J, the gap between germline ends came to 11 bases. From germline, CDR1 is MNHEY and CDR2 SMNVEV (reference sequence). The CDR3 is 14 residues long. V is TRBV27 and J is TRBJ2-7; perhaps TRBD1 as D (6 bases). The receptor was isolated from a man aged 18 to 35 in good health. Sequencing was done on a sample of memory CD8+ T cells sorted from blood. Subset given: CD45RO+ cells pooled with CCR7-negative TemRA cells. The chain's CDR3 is CASSFDRIAYEQYF. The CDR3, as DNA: TGTGCCAGCAGTTTCGACAGGATAGCCTACGAGCAGTACTTC.